This T cell receptor beta chain derives from a study of CD8+CD57+ T cells in acquired aplastic anemia. Overall study findings and caveats: Statistical testing detected no significant gap in CD8+ Simpson's diversity between patients and controls. There were 25 to 30 CD8+ CDR3 sequences that occurred in both patients and controls.

The CDR3 totals 13 residues. Trimming left V 1 base short and J 4 bases short, with 7 bases between. In germline, CDR1 is SGHTA, CDR2 FQGNSA. In regard to this clonotype: Its antigen remains unidentified.

CD8+CD57+ cell expansion had been shown by flow cytometry in patients chosen for sequencing. Researchers used genomic DNA as the template to profile TCR beta VDJ and CDR3. TCRdb re-derived calls from the reads in MiXCR, one entry per CDR3 protein. Seen here are around 200,000 distinct CDR3 sequences, approximately 48% observed once, and the top ten hold 10% to 15%. Sequencing was carried out using sorted CD4+, CD8+, or CD8+CD57+ T cells (not recorded which) from PBMCs. The chain links TRBV7-2 to TRBJ1-2; D remains ambiguous. The source of this sequence is a human donor with aplastic anemia. The CDR3 sequence: CASSLGFIYGYTF. CDR3 DNA sequence: TGTGCCAGCAGCTTAGGGTTTATCTATGGCTACACCTTC. Combining the CDR3 with reference TRBV7-2 and TRBJ1-2 gives the whole variable domain GAGVSQSPSNKVTEKGKDVELRCDPISGHTALYWYRQSLGQGLEFLIYFQGNSAPDKSGLPSDRFSAERTGGSVSTLTIQRTQQEDSAVYLCASSLGFIYGYTFGSGTRLTVV.